The 29 T cell receptor beta chains in this list originate from one sample, sequenced in a study of Graves' ophthalmopathy and Graves' hyperthyroidism. Scientists amplified the TCR beta CDR3 regions from RNA transcripts. RT-PCR was first run with HTBI primers, then multiplex PCR in a second round. TCRdb fed the multiplex PCR reads into MiXCR, producing one record per CDR3 protein. The sample holds 360,000 or so distinct CDR3 sequences, about 17% seen once. The specimen was peripheral blood. Receptors originate from a woman under 30 with Graves' ophthalmopathy.

The V gene is TRBV7-2, the J gene TRBJ2-5; D is unclear. The CDR3 has 14 amino acids. Germline V gene data show CDR1 as SGHTA and CDR2 as FQGNSA. The V and J ends lost 6 bases and 3 bases respectively, with 14 bases between them. CDR3 coding DNA: TGTGCCAGCAGTAAAGCGAGATTCGAAGAGACCCAGTACTTC. Its protein product is CASSKARFEETQYF.

There are many counts of this clonotype. J is TRBJ2-6 and V is TRBV24-1, with 8 bases lining up with TRBD1. CDR1 and CDR2 from the germline V gene are KGHDR and SFDVKD. The CDR3 is made up of 15 amino acids. J was trimmed by 4 bases and V by 7 bases; bases with no gene match: 5. The CDR3 sequence: CATSTTGDGANVLTF. The CDR3 region has the DNA TGTGCCACCAGCACGACAGGGGACGGGGCCAACGTCCTGACTTTC.

This clonotype has a count of ten or more. The chain uses TRBV19 and TRBJ1-6, with D perhaps TRBD1 (6 bases). The CDR3 runs 12 residues. V was cut by 7 bases and J by 14 bases, with 15 bases left in between. The V gene's germline CDR1 is LNHDA and CDR2 SQIVND (reference sequence). In DNA, the CDR3 is TGTGCCAGTAAACAGGGAGACGGAGCCCTCCACTTT. Its protein is CASKQGDGALHF.

This clonotype was counted at least ten times. V usage is TRBV11-2 and J usage is TRBJ2-5; D not certain. The germline V gene has CDR1 SGHAT and CDR2 FQNNGV. Deletions cut 2 bases from V and 1 base from J, with 11 bases between. This CDR3 comprises 15 residues. The CDR3 region is CASSLNNSPQETQYF. CDR3 sequence (DNA): TGTGCCAGCAGCTTAAACAACAGCCCCCAAGAGACCCAGTACTTC.

This clonotype was found many times. J is TRBJ1-1 and V is TRBV28; TRBD1 matches at 7 bases. In germline, CDR1 is MDHEN, CDR2 SYDVKM. The CDR3 extends over 16 amino acids. Losses at the gene ends were 5 bases for V and 0 bases for J; bases not matched to a gene: 9. CDR3 protein: CASSKTGLRVNTEAFF. DNA for the CDR3: TGTGCCAGCAGTAAGACAGGGTTGAGGGTGAACACTGAAGCTTTCTTT.

There are many counts of this clonotype. The chain is built from TRBV20-1 and TRBJ2-7; D uncertain. Between the trimmed V and J ends, which lost 6 bases and 5 bases, there was a span of 17 bases. Germline V gene sequence: CDR1 DFQATT, CDR2 SNEGSKA (reference sequence). The CDR3 spans 13 residues. The CDR3 sequence is CSAPDITHNEQYF. CDR3 DNA: TGCAGTGCCCCGGATATTACCCACAACGAGCAGTACTTC.

This clonotype was found many times. The chain carries TRBV5-1 and TRBJ1-1; D is undetermined. Germline CDR1 is SGHRS and CDR2 is YFSETQ. Trimming cost V 1 base and J 0 bases, with 4 bases left between them. The CDR3 sequence is 13 residues long. CDR3 amino acids: CASSLTMNTEAFF. The CDR3 DNA reads TGCGCCAGCAGCTTGACAATGAACACTGAAGCTTTCTTT.

This chain links TRBV6-1 with TRBJ2-7; D gene unclear. The CDR3 totals 15 residues. From germline, CDR1 is MNHNS and CDR2 SASEGT. V was cut by 3 bases and J by 2 bases, with 14 bases left in between. The CDR3 protein is CASSESAINPYEQYF. DNA for the CDR3: TGTGCCAGCAGTGAGAGCGCGATTAACCCCTACGAGCAGTACTTC.

This clonotype was seen ten or more times. The V and J genes are TRBV6-2 or TRBV6-3 and TRBJ2-2; 8 bases fit TRBD2. The CDR3 runs 16 residues. Germline trimming cut 3 bases from V and 2 bases from J; bases unmatched to any gene: 5. Per the germline V gene, CDR1 is MNHEY and CDR2 is SVGEGT. The CDR3 region is CASSYRGLDNTGELFF. In nucleotides, the CDR3 is TGTGCCAGCAGTTATAGGGGACTAGATAACACCGGGGAGCTGTTTTTT.

This clonotype has at least ten counts. The V and J genes are TRBV19 and TRBJ1-1, with a tentative D call TRBD1 (5 bases). Germline CDR1 reads LNHDA; CDR2 reads SQIVND (reference sequence). Between the trimmed V and J ends, which lost 5 bases and 0 bases, there was a span of 16 bases. The CDR3 extends over 16 amino acids. CDR3 sequence (DNA): TGTGCCAGTAGTCCCAGGGAGCGCGGTCTGAACACTGAAGCTTTCTTT. This gives the protein CASSPRERGLNTEAFF. Filled out from reference TRBV19 and TRBJ1-1, the complete variable domain reads DGGITQSPKYLFRKEGQNVTLSCEQNLNHDAMYWYRQDPGQGLRLIYYSQIVNDFQKGDIAEGYSVSREKKESFPLTVTSAQKNPTAFYLCASSPRERGLNTEAFFGQGTRLTVV.

At least ten counts were recorded for this clonotype. The V and J genes are TRBV30 and TRBJ2-7; TRBD1 aligns across 8 bases. The CDR3 loop spans 13 amino acids. Germline lookup yields CDR1 GTSNPN and CDR2 SVGIG (reference sequence). V lost 4 bases and J lost 5; bases outside the gene matches: 7. This chain's CDR3 is CAWTPTGVNEQYF. The CDR3 nucleotides read TGTGCCTGGACTCCGACAGGGGTGAACGAGCAGTACTTC.

This clonotype has ten or more counts. The gene calls are TRBV20-1 and TRBJ1-1; D is perhaps TRBD1 (6 bases). The germline CDR1 and CDR2 sequences are DFQATT and SNEGSKA (reference sequence). This CDR3 region has 14 residues. Trimming pared 5 bases from V and 10 bases from J, leaving 23 bases between. CDR3 nucleotide sequence: TGCAGTGCTGAGCAACTCTGGACAGCTCCCGGAGCTTTCTTT. Translating it yields CSAEQLWTAPGAFF.

This clonotype was observed at least ten times. The chain couples TRBV5-1 to TRBJ2-4; D ambiguous. The CDR3 loop spans 13 amino acids. V was trimmed by 4 bases and J by 5 bases, leaving 10 bases between them. The germline gives CDR1 SGHRS, CDR2 YFSETQ. For the CDR3, the DNA is TGCGCCAGCAGCCCGGATCTAGAAAACATTCAGTACTTC. Protein product: CASSPDLENIQYF.

This clonotype was seen many times. CDR3 protein: CATSDRTGGDGYTF. In nucleotides, the CDR3 is TGTGCCACCAGTGATCGGACAGGGGGAGATGGCTACACCTTC. J is TRBJ1-2 and V is TRBV24-1, with TRBD1 identical over 10 bases. This CDR3 has 14 residues. Per the germline V gene, CDR1 is KGHDR and CDR2 is SFDVKD. Unmatched junction bases numbered 3, after V lost 3 bases and J lost 6 bases.

The sample holds many counts of this clonotype. The rearrangement links TRBV7-2 to TRBJ2-4, with a tentative D call TRBD2 (5 bases). CDR1 is SGHTA, CDR2 FQGNSA, per germline. The CDR3 loop spans 16 amino acids. Between the trimmed V and J ends, which lost 5 bases and 1 base, there was a span of 15 bases. The CDR3 DNA reads TGTGCCAGCAGCGTGGGATTCCGGAGGGCCAAAAACATTCAGTACTTC. Residues: CASSVGFRRAKNIQYF.

In its sample, this clonotype was seen many times. The chain couples TRBV13 to TRBJ2-5; either TRBD1 or TRBD2 may fit D (5 bases each). The CDR3 runs to 12 residues. Germline CDR1 reads PRHDT; CDR2 reads FYEKMQ (reference sequence). Trimming took 6 bases from V and 9 from J, leaving 14 bases between them. The CDR3 DNA is TGTGCCAGCAGATTCGGACGAGGGGCCCAGTACTTC. Translated: CASRFGRGAQYF.

This clonotype was seen a handful of times. For the CDR3, the DNA is TGTGCCAGTAGTTCCACAGGGGGCTATGGCTACACCTTC. Its protein product is CASSSTGGYGYTF. The rearrangement links TRBV19 to TRBJ1-2, with TRBD1 matching 8 bases. With V trimmed by 5 bases and J by 4 bases, 3 bases remained unmatched. Germline CDR1 reads LNHDA; CDR2 reads SQIVND (reference sequence). The CDR3 length is 13 residues.

Ten or more counts support this clonotype. The rearrangement links TRBV11-2 to TRBJ2-5; 8 bases align to TRBD1. The CDR3 runs 14 residues. J lost 9 bases, V lost 6 bases, and 12 bases had no gene match. Germline loops: CDR1 SGHAT, CDR2 FQNNGV. The CDR3 nucleotides are TGTGCCAGCAGTTCAACAGGGGGGAGTGAGGCCCAGTACTTC. It is translated as CASSSTGGSEAQYF.

This clonotype was seen ten or more times. J is TRBJ1-5 and V is TRBV3-1; maybe TRBD1 (5 bases). There are 16 residues in the CDR3. V was cut by 2 bases and J by 1 base, with 12 bases left in between. Per the germline V gene, CDR1 is LGHDT and CDR2 is YNNKEL (reference sequence). CDR3 sequence: CASSQQRGGSNQPQHF. The DNA for the CDR3 is TGTGCCAGCAGCCAACAGAGGGGAGGGAGCAATCAGCCCCAGCATTTT.

The table lists this clonotype with many counts. V usage is TRBV9 and J usage is TRBJ2-7, with a possible D match to TRBD1 (7 bases). Trimming removed 3 bases from V and 12 bases from J, with 16 bases in between. This CDR3 region has 12 residues. Per germline, CDR1 SGDLS and CDR2 YYNGEE. CDR3 amino acids: CASSGTGGTLYF. CDR3 sequence (DNA): TGTGCCAGCAGCGGGACAGGAGGGACCCTGTACTTC. Full variable domain (outside the CDR3, taken from reference TRBV9 and TRBJ2-7): DSGVTQTPKHLITATGQRVTLRCSPRSGDLSVYWYQQSLDQGLQFLIQYYNGEERAKGNILERFSAQQFPDLHSELNLSSLELGDSALYFCASSGTGGTLYFGPGTRLTVT.

This clonotype was found many times. The chain has TRBV11-2 and TRBJ2-2, with 12 positions matching TRBD2. The CDR3 is made up of 16 amino acids. Trimming took 8 bases from V and 6 from J; bases not matched to a gene: 10. Germline V gives CDR1 SGHAT, CDR2 FQNNGV. The CDR3 DNA follows: TGTGCCAGCGGAGGACTAGCGGGAAGTCTGGCCGGGGAGCTGTTTTTT. Residues: CASGGLAGSLAGELFF.

This clonotype was seen ten or more times. V usage is TRBV19 and J usage is TRBJ1-1; D is perhaps TRBD1 (5 bases). V lost 5 bases and J 0 bases, leaving 16 bases between the germline ends. Per germline, CDR1 LNHDA and CDR2 SQIVND (reference sequence). The CDR3 extends over 16 amino acids. The CDR3 sequence is CASSVDPTEVNTEAFF. For the CDR3, the DNA is TGTGCCAGTAGTGTTGACCCGACAGAAGTGAACACTGAAGCTTTCTTT. The full variable domain, in which reference TRBV19 and TRBJ1-1 provide the parts outside the CDR3, is DGGITQSPKYLFRKEGQNVTLSCEQNLNHDAMYWYRQDPGQGLRLIYYSQIVNDFQKGDIAEGYSVSREKKESFPLTVTSAQKNPTAFYLCASSVDPTEVNTEAFFGQGTRLTVV.

This clonotype was seen at least ten times. The chain is built from TRBV7-2 and TRBJ2-7, with TRBD2 as a possible D gene (6 bases). The ends were cut back, 1 base at V and 3 bases at J, with 22 bases in the middle. CDR1 and CDR2 (germline): SGHTA, FQGNSA. CDR3 size: 18 residues. CDR3 region: CASSLGRGRLPGHYEQYF. The DNA of the CDR3 is TGTGCCAGCAGCTTAGGGCGAGGGAGGCTCCCGGGGCACTACGAGCAGTACTTC.

This clonotype came up many times. In nucleotides, the CDR3 is TGTGCCAGCACCAGCAGGGGGCCCGGGGCCAACGTCCTGACTTTC. Protein sequence: CASTSRGPGANVLTF. V and J are TRBV6-2 or TRBV6-3 and TRBJ2-6, with TRBD1 matching 8 bases. J gave up 4 bases and V 7 bases, and 6 bases lay outside the gene matches. Germline CDR1 MNHEY, CDR2 SVGEGT. The CDR3 consists of 15 residues.

This clonotype has at least ten counts. The CDR3 is CASSYSSVLAKNIQYF. The CDR3 DNA is TGTGCCAGCAGTTACTCGTCAGTGCTAGCCAAAAACATTCAGTACTTC. The gene calls are TRBV6-2 or TRBV6-3 and TRBJ2-4; no clear D. The V end was cut by 0 bases, the J end by 0 bases, with 9 bases between. Germline lookup yields CDR1 MNHEY and CDR2 SVGEGT. This CDR3 contains 16 residues.

This clonotype was detected many times. The chain is built from TRBV20-1 and TRBJ1-2, with D tentatively TRBD1 (5 bases). Between the trimmed V and J ends, which lost 4 bases and 3 bases, there was a span of 9 bases. Germline-derived CDR1 and CDR2 are DFQATT and SNEGSKA (reference sequence). The CDR3 is 12 residues long. The CDR3 loop reads CSATGTDYGYTF. The CDR3 DNA reads as TGCAGTGCTACAGGGACGGACTATGGCTACACCTTC.

This clonotype was recorded at least ten times. V gene TRBV24-1 combines with J gene TRBJ2-5, with TRBD1 identical over 7 bases. This CDR3 has 13 amino acids. V lost 4 bases and J lost 9; bases outside the gene matches: 7. Germline V gene sequence: CDR1 KGHDR, CDR2 SFDVKD. The CDR3 DNA is TGTGCCACCAGTGACTGGGACAGTCGGGCCCAGTACTTC. Translated: CATSDWDSRAQYF.

In its sample, this clonotype was seen many times. The rearrangement joins TRBV7-2 to TRBJ2-7, with 11 positions matching TRBD1. The CDR3 loop spans 15 amino acids. From germline, CDR1 is SGHTA and CDR2 FQGNSA. Trimming removed 6 bases from V and 3 bases from J; junction bases left unmatched: 7. CDR3 amino acids: CASRGAGTGGYEQYF. In DNA, the CDR3 is TGTGCCAGCAGGGGGGCCGGGACAGGGGGCTACGAGCAGTACTTC.

Turning to this clonotype: A read error is possible here, since a much larger clone lies one base away. V is TRBV29-1 and J is TRBJ2-5, with TRBD1 identical over 8 bases. Germline V lookup: CDR1 SQVTM, CDR2 ANQGSEA. This CDR3 is built from 13 residues. The CDR3: CIVDRVSREAQYF. The DNA for the CDR3 is TGCATCGTGGACAGGGTATCAAGAGAGGCCCAGTACTTC.